The rows below give T cell receptor beta chains drawn from one sample of a study of identical twins. TCRdb ran MiXCR on the 5' RACE reads and lists one entry per CDR3 protein. Among approximately 500,000 distinct CDR3 sequences listed, roughly 15% were seen once. These data were likewise used in another study, on yellow fever vaccine responses in identical twins.

Sequencing used CD4+ T cells sorted from blood. The receptor set was obtained from a young woman in good health. Each CDR3 is given with its conserved first and last residue. The D gene is left open where the match is weak. Where a row states a size, it is once, few, many or the class of an expanded clone; other rows omit it.

j_call	v_call	clone_size	d_call	cdr3_aa	cdr3_nt
TRBJ1-2	TRBV12-3/TRBV12-4	NA	TRBD1	CASSLGTGGGTF	TGTGCCAGCAGTTTGGGAACAGGGGGGGGGACCTTC
TRBJ2-6	TRBV3-1	NA	NA	CASSQAPSGANVLTF	TGTGCCAGCAGCCAAGCGCCCTCTGGGGCCAACGTCCTGACTTTC
TRBJ2-1	TRBV15	NA	NA	CATRGAGNEQFF	TGTGCCACCAGGGGCGCGGGCAATGAGCAGTTCTTC
TRBJ1-1	TRBV10-3	NA	NA	CAIRAGNTEAFF	TGTGCCATCAGGGCCGGGAACACTGAAGCTTTCTTT
TRBJ2-2	TRBV4-2	many	TRBD2	CASSPNPGTSGGGNTGELFF	TGTGCCAGCAGCCCCAACCCCGGGACTAGCGGGGGGGGGAACACCGGGGAGCTGTTTTTT
TRBJ2-3	TRBV4-2	few	NA	CASSHPLGASTDTQYF	TGTGCCAGCAGCCACCCCTTGGGAGCGAGCACAGATACGCAGTATTTT
TRBJ2-1	TRBV12-3/TRBV12-4	many	TRBD2	CASSPSGIFNEQFF	TGTGCCAGCAGCCCTAGCGGGATTTTCAATGAGCAGTTCTTC
TRBJ1-1	TRBV10-3	few	NA	CAISVGGSRNTEAFF	TGTGCCATCAGTGTGGGCGGGAGTAGGAACACTGAAGCTTTCTTT
TRBJ2-1	TRBV24-1	NA	NA	CATSEVGSPGGLYNEQFF	TGTGCCACCAGTGAGGTTGGGAGCCCCGGCGGCTTATACAATGAGCAGTTCTTC
TRBJ1-4	TRBV27	few	NA	CASSRRGEKLFF	TGTGCCAGCTCCCGGAGGGGGGAAAAACTGTTTTTT
TRBJ2-5	TRBV12-3/TRBV12-4	NA	NA	CASSSRTRGTQYF	TGTGCCAGCAGTTCCCGGACCCGTGGGACCCAGTACTTC
TRBJ2-7	TRBV11-2	few	NA	CASSLGDVYEQYF	TGTGCCAGCAGCTTGGGGGATGTCTACGAGCAGTACTTC
TRBJ2-5	TRBV5-1	NA	NA	CASARGSETQYF	TGCGCCAGCGCCCGAGGTTCGGAGACCCAGTACTTC
TRBJ1-1	TRBV20-1	many	NA	CSARRVNTEAFF	TGCAGTGCTAGGAGGGTGAACACTGAAGCTTTCTTT
TRBJ1-5	TRBV19	NA	TRBD1	CASTLGQGNQPQHF	TGTGCCAGTACCCTCGGACAGGGCAATCAGCCCCAGCATTTT
TRBJ2-5	TRBV20-1	NA	TRBD1	CSAYGTVQETQYF	TGCAGTGCGTACGGGACAGTCCAAGAGACCCAGTACTTC
TRBJ2-3	TRBV12-3/TRBV12-4	NA	NA	CASSPDFSTDTQYF	TGTGCCAGCAGTCCAGATTTCAGCACAGATACGCAGTATTTT
TRBJ1-1	TRBV20-1	NA	NA	CSAIRQLNTEAFF	TGCAGTGCTATCAGGCAGTTGAACACTGAAGCTTTCTTT
TRBJ1-2	TRBV20-1	NA	TRBD1	CSARVGQGIRGYTF	TGCAGTGCTAGAGTCGGACAGGGGATTCGTGGCTACACCTTC
TRBJ2-3	TRBV11-2	NA	TRBD2	CASSSLAGYMYTQYF	TGTGCCAGCAGCTCGTTAGCGGGATACATGTATACGCAGTATTTT
TRBJ2-1	TRBV7-7	few	NA	CASSPSTGSYNEQFF	TGTGCCAGCAGCCCAAGCACGGGGTCCTACAATGAGCAGTTCTTC
TRBJ1-2	TRBV6-1	few	TRBD1	CASRRAGQRIYGYTF	TGTGCCAGCAGACGAGCGGGACAGCGAATATATGGCTACACCTTC
TRBJ2-1	TRBV3-1	NA	TRBD2	CASSRTGLAGLGVYNEQFF	TGTGCCAGCAGCCGTACGGGACTAGCGGGATTAGGCGTCTACAATGAGCAGTTCTTC
TRBJ1-2	TRBV7-9	NA	NA	CASSSAAPGIYGYTF	TGTGCCAGCAGCTCTGCGGCACCAGGAATCTATGGCTACACCTTC
TRBJ2-5	TRBV2	NA	TRBD2	CASSALPPSSGGRRETQYF	TGTGCCAGCAGTGCCCTCCCTCCCTCTTCGGGGGGGCGCCGGGAGACCCAGTACTTC
TRBJ2-6	TRBV27	many	TRBD2	CASGDRLRNGANVLTF	TGTGCGAGCGGGGACCGATTAAGAAATGGGGCCAACGTCCTGACTTTC
TRBJ2-7	TRBV19	NA	NA	CASSIPGGYEQYF	TGTGCCAGTAGTATTCCAGGAGGGTACGAGCAGTACTTC
TRBJ1-6	TRBV4-2	NA	NA	CASSQRAGLELSNSPLHF	TGTGCCAGCAGCCAACGGGCGGGACTCGAGCTTTCTAATTCACCCCTCCACTTT
TRBJ2-1	TRBV2	few	NA	CASSDDSWTTNEQFF	TGTGCCAGCAGTGATGACTCATGGACCACCAATGAGCAGTTCTTC
TRBJ2-7	TRBV7-9	NA	NA	CASSLVLGEQYF	TGTGCCAGCAGCTTAGTTTTGGGGGAGCAGTACTTC
TRBJ2-3	TRBV5-1	NA	TRBD2	CASTSLSGVKDTQYF	TGCGCCAGCACCTCATTGAGCGGGGTTAAAGATACGCAGTATTTT
TRBJ2-5	TRBV20-1	many	TRBD2	CSATQAGGAKGKTQYF	TGCAGTGCTACCCAGGCGGGGGGGGCGAAGGGGAAGACCCAGTACTTC
TRBJ2-2	TRBV12-3/TRBV12-4	NA	NA	CASSFLAGGELFF	TGTGCCAGCAGTTTTCTAGCCGGCGGGGAGCTGTTTTTT
TRBJ2-2	TRBV12-3/TRBV12-4	NA	NA	CASSLVVGVGAGELFF	TGTGCCAGCAGTTTGGTGGTAGGGGTTGGTGCCGGGGAGCTGTTTTTT
TRBJ2-7	TRBV12-3/TRBV12-4	many	TRBD1	CASSLAGGYEQYF	TGTGCCAGCAGTTTGGCAGGGGGCTACGAGCAGTACTTC
TRBJ2-2	TRBV7-2	few	NA	CASSSPAGTANTGELFF	TGTGCCAGCAGCTCCCCCGCCGGGACCGCGAACACCGGGGAGCTGTTTTTT
TRBJ2-3	TRBV6-1	once	NA	CASRTGTGPTDTQYF	TGTGCCAGCAGAACCGGGACCGGTCCCACAGATACGCAGTATTTT
TRBJ2-1	TRBV18	NA	NA	CASSPRSGGDYNEQFF	TGTGCCAGCTCGCCCAGGTCGGGGGGCGACTACAATGAGCAGTTCTTC
TRBJ2-3	TRBV20-1	few	TRBD2	CSARDNSPGGRVSDTQYF	TGCAGTGCTAGAGATAACTCCCCGGGGGGGCGGGTCTCGGATACGCAGTATTTT
TRBJ2-7	TRBV20-1	few	NA	CSARDGSGSYEQYF	TGCAGTGCTAGAGATGGGAGCGGCTCCTACGAGCAGTACTTC
TRBJ2-5	TRBV10-3	NA	NA	CAISDGRETQYF	TGTGCCATCAGTGACGGGCGAGAGACCCAGTACTTC
TRBJ2-1	TRBV20-1	NA	TRBD2	CSAGAGGLIYNEQFF	TGCAGTGCTGGAGCGGGGGGCCTAATCTACAATGAGCAGTTCTTC
TRBJ2-1	TRBV11-2	few	NA	CASSLGSMGEQFF	TGTGCCAGCAGCTTAGGTAGTATGGGTGAGCAGTTCTTC
TRBJ2-1	TRBV28	few	TRBD2	CASSLMGLAGVVRNEQFF	TGTGCCAGCAGTTTGATGGGACTAGCGGGAGTTGTACGCAATGAGCAGTTCTTC
TRBJ2-2	TRBV7-9	few	NA	CASSSGRMGANTGELFF	TGTGCCAGCAGCTCCGGCAGGATGGGTGCGAACACCGGGGAGCTGTTTTTT
TRBJ2-1	TRBV11-2	NA	NA	CASSSRGGDRYVSYNEQFF	TGTGCCAGCAGCTCCCGAGGGGGGGACAGGTATGTCTCCTACAATGAGCAGTTCTTC
TRBJ1-1	TRBV2	NA	NA	CASTPIGRLNTEAFF	TGTGCCAGCACCCCAATCGGACGGCTGAACACTGAAGCTTTCTTT
TRBJ2-5	TRBV5-1	NA	NA	CASSLRATAGEGTQYF	TGCGCCAGCAGCTTAAGGGCGACGGCAGGGGAGGGGACCCAGTACTTC
TRBJ1-1	TRBV2	NA	NA	CASSETTAFF	TGTGCCAGCAGTGAAACTACGGCTTTCTTT
TRBJ2-1	TRBV10-3	NA	TRBD2	CAIRGGLAGAPSSYNEQFF	TGTGCCATCAGGGGGGGGCTAGCGGGAGCGCCGAGCTCCTACAATGAGCAGTTCTTC
TRBJ2-6	TRBV25-1	NA	TRBD2	CASSDPRETPGANVLTF	TGTGCCAGCAGTGATCCGCGGGAGACCCCTGGGGCCAACGTCCTGACTTTC
TRBJ2-1	TRBV3-1	few	TRBD1	CASSPGTGLRNEQFF	TGTGCCAGCAGCCCGGGGACAGGGTTGAGGAATGAGCAGTTCTTC